This T cell receptor (beta chain) emerged from a study of T cells after somatic rescue of genetic block. TCRdb keeps only in-frame clones here, not all; method: immunoSEQ multiplex PCR. The sample lists 12,000 or so clones, about four fifths occurring once. Germline V lookup: CDR1 LNHDA, CDR2 SQIVND (reference sequence). The trim removed 5 bases at V and 3 bases at J, leaving 3 bases unmatched. CDR3 size: 15 residues. The rearrangement uses TRBV19 and TRBJ2-7; 14 positions agree with TRBD2. Sequencing was carried out using peripheral blood mononuclear cells (PBMCs). This receptor was taken from a boy aged 10-17 years. The CDR3 coding sequence is TGTGCCAGTAGTCGACTAGCGGGAGGGATCTACGAGCAGTACTTC. As protein: CASSRLAGGIYEQYF.